The 15 T cell receptor beta chains reported below all come from one sample, sequenced in a study of tissue T cells after allogeneic stem cell transplantation. Using immunoSEQ multiplex PCR, the repertoire was profiled, and TCRdb retains in-frame clones only, with some absent. This table has about 17,000 clones, 55% to 75% appearing once. Material: spleen. The receptors were sampled from a female BALB/c mouse in good health. The strain is characterized by the MHC haplotype H2-d.

A few counts support this clone. Any gene name here is a mouse gene name. The DNA ends 1 residue before the CDR3 does, and the rest of the CDR3 is filled in from the germline J gene. The rearrangement joins TRBV3 to TRBJ2-7; possible D gene TRBD2, 5 bases. V was cut by 1 base and J by 4 bases, with 11 bases left in between. The CDR3 sequence is 14 residues long. In germline, CDR1 is SNHLY, CDR2 FYNGKV (reference sequence). The CDR3 here is CASSLGAGIYEQYF. The sequenced CDR3 bases are TGTGCCAGCAGCTTAGGGGCTGGGATTTATGAACAGTAC.

About this clone: Gene names and germline refer to mouse. Sequencing ends 1 residue short of the CDR3 end; the germline J gene provides the rest. V usage is TRBV1 and J usage is TRBJ2-7, with 11 bases fitting TRBD1. Germline-derived CDR1 and CDR2 are NSQYPW and LRSPGD (reference sequence). J was trimmed by 0 bases and V by 3 bases; bases with no gene match: 4. There are 16 residues in the CDR3. Incomplete CDR3 DNA: TGCACCTGCAGTGCCGGGACAGGGGGTTCCTCCTATGAACAGTAC. Protein: CTCSAGTGGSSYEQY. The whole CDR3 is CTCSAGTGGSSYEQYF. Drawing the rest from reference TRBV1 and TRBJ2-7, the complete variable domain is VTLLEQNPRWRLVPRGQAVNLRCILKNSQYPWMSWYQQDLQKQLQWLFTLRSPGDKEVKSLPGADYLATRVTDTELRLQVANMSQGRTLYCTCSAGTGGSSYEQYFGPGTRLTVL.

This clone has only a few counts. The listed genes are named as in mouse. The read gets to within 1 residue of the CDR3 end, and the germline J gene fills in the rest. The rearrangement uses TRBV4 and TRBJ2-4; 10 bases map to TRBD2. This CDR3 is 14 amino acids long. Germline-derived CDR1 and CDR2 are LGHDT and YNNKQL (reference sequence). V shed 6 bases and J 6 bases; nucleotides not matched to a gene: 6. The CDR3 loop reads CASSQTGGLNTLYF. CDR3 bases read: TGTGCCAGCAGTCAGACTGGGGGGTTGAACACCTTGTAC. The full variable domain, its missing parts supplied by reference TRBV4 and TRBJ2-4, is ETAVFQTPNYHVTQVGNEVSFNCKQTLGHDTMYWYKQDSKKLLKIMFSYNNKQLIVNETVPRRFSPQSSDKAHLNLRIKSVEPEDSAVYLCASSQTGGLNTLYFGAGTRLSVL.

Regarding this clone: The gene symbols are mouse symbols. The observed sequence ends 1 residue before the CDR3 terminus, with the missing tail filled in from the germline J gene. The chain employs TRBV19 and TRBJ2-7; D call uncertain. Germline V gene lookup returns CDR1 FNHDT and CDR2 SITEND (reference sequence). The CDR3 contains 12 residues. Trimming shortened V by 4 bases and J by 3 bases, and 8 bases separated the two germline ends. CDR3 DNA (partial): TGTGCCAGCAGTCCTCCGGGCTATGAACAGTAC. Its translation: CASSPPGYEQY. The whole CDR3 is CASSPPGYEQYF.

Comment on this clone: Gene and germline names: mouse. The CDR3 DNA, read in part, is TGTGCCTGGGGTAGTCAAAACACCTTGTAC. Translated, it gives CAWGSQNTLY. The full CDR3 is CAWGSQNTLYF. The chain joins TRBV31 to TRBJ2-4; D not resolved. The read finishes 1 residue shy of the CDR3 end, and the germline J gene is used to complete it. Germline assignment: CDR1 GKSSPN and CDR2 SITVG. This CDR3 contains 11 residues. The V and J ends lost 5 bases and 0 bases respectively, with 3 bases between them.

Comments on this clone: Genes here carry mouse names. The read falls 1 residue short of the CDR3 end, and the missing part is taken from the germline J gene. V usage is TRBV29 and J usage is TRBJ2-4; the D gene could be TRBD1 or TRBD2 (5 bases each). The CDR3 covers 16 residues. The V end lost 3 bases, the J end lost 0 bases, and 13 bases lay between the germline ends. Germline CDR1 is MSHET and CDR2 is SYDVDS. CDR3 bases read: TGTGCTAGCAGTTTGCCCGGGGCGAGAAGTCAAAACACCTTGTAC. This translates into CASSLPGARSQNTLY. The CDR3 reads in full as CASSLPGARSQNTLYF.

Remarks on this clone: Here the gene names and germline are mouse. The sequenced fragment ends 1 residue before the CDR3 boundary, so the rest is inferred from the germline J gene. V and J are TRBV13-2 and TRBJ2-7, with 12 positions matching TRBD2. The CDR3 totals 15 residues. J was trimmed by 2 bases and V by 5 bases; bases with no gene match: 5. Germline-derived CDR1 and CDR2 are NNHNN and SYGAGS (reference sequence). The sequenced part of the CDR3 DNA is TGTGCCAGCGGCCCCGGACTGGGGGGGACCTATGAACAGTAC. Translating it yields CASGPGLGGTYEQY. The full CDR3 reads CASGPGLGGTYEQYF.

With respect to this clone: All gene names here are mouse names. The read ends 1 residue early relative to the CDR3; the germline J gene fills the gap. The rearrangement joins TRBV30 to TRBJ2-7; D perhaps matches TRBD1 (5 bases). The germline CDR1 and CDR2 sequences are SQVVS and ANEGSEA. V was cut by 3 bases and J by 3 bases, with 6 bases left in between. The CDR3 runs to 11 residues. CDR3 DNA (partial): TGTAGTTCTAGGGACAACTATGAACAGTAC. This codes for CSSRDNYEQY. The complete CDR3 reads CSSRDNYEQYF. Full variable domain (remainder filled in from reference TRBV30 and TRBJ2-7): SVLLYQKPNRDICQSGTSLKIQCVADSQVVSMFWYQQFQEQSLMLMATANEGSEATYESGFTKDKFPISRPNLTFSTLTVNNARPGDSSIYFCSSRDNYEQYFGPGTRLTVL.

Comment on this clone: The listed genes are named as in mouse. The sequence runs out 1 residue before the end of the CDR3; the remainder is reconstructed from the germline J gene. J is TRBJ1-6 and V is TRBV31; 8 bases fit TRBD1. TRBJ1-6 is an ORF for which the function is uncertain. The CDR3 totals 14 residues. Germline assignment: CDR1 GKSSPN and CDR2 SITVG. V shed 3 bases, J shed 7 bases, and the junction held 5 bases outside the gene matches. The CDR3 is CAWRRTGRNSPLYF. CDR3 bases read: TGTGCCTGGAGACGGACAGGGCGGAATTCGCCCCTCTAC.

About this clone: All gene names here are mouse names. The CDR3 goes on 1 residue after the read ends, and that part is filled in from the germline J gene. The J gene is TRBJ1-4, the V gene TRBV31; D call uncertain. This CDR3 region has 13 residues. V dropped 0 bases and J dropped 3 bases, with 5 bases sitting between them. Germline CDR1 and CDR2: GKSSPN and SITVG. Partial CDR3 DNA: TGTGCCTGGAGTCTACCGCCCAACGAAAGATTATTT. This gives the protein CAWSLPPNERLF. In full, the CDR3 reads CAWSLPPNERLFF.

This clone came up once. Gene names and germline match the mouse. The DNA ends 1 residue before the CDR3 does, and the rest of the CDR3 is filled in from the germline J gene. The J gene is TRBJ2-7, the V gene TRBV3; the match to TRBD1 covers 9 bases. Trimming removed 1 base from V and 5 bases from J; junction bases left unmatched: 3. CDR3 size: 14 residues. From germline, CDR1 is SNHLY and CDR2 FYNGKV (reference sequence). Incomplete CDR3 DNA: TGTGCCAGCAGCTTAGTGGGACAGGGAGATGAACAGTAC. Translated, it gives CASSLVGQGDEQY. The entire CDR3 sequence reads CASSLVGQGDEQYF. The full variable domain, completed using reference TRBV3 and TRBJ2-7, is GPKVLQIPSHQIIDMGQMVTLNCDPVSNHLYFYWYKQILGQQMEFLVNFYNGKVMEKSKLFKDQFSVERPDGSYFTLKIQPTALEDSAVYFCASSLVGQGDEQYFGPGTRLTVL.

In regard to this clone: Germline and genes here are mouse. Coverage ceases 1 residue before the CDR3 finishes, and the germline J gene fills in the end. The chain recombines TRBV29 with TRBJ2-3, with D possibly TRBD2 on 7 matching bases. This CDR3 has 16 amino acids. The V and J ends lost 2 bases and 0 bases respectively, with 12 bases between them. The V gene's germline CDR1 is MSHET and CDR2 SYDVDS. Here the CDR3 reads CASSLGGRGSAETLYF. Incomplete CDR3 DNA: TGTGCTAGCAGTTTAGGGGGGCGGGGTAGTGCAGAAACGCTGTAT.

Notes on this clone: The gene symbols are mouse symbols. Read data end 1 residue before the CDR3 end; the end is taken from the germline J gene. The chain has TRBV20 and TRBJ1-3, with 8 bases that match TRBD1. J lost 4 bases, V lost 1 base, and 3 bases had no gene match. The germline gives CDR1 GFQATS, CDR2 STVNSAI. The CDR3 totals 14 residues. The covered CDR3 bases are TGTGGTGCTAGGGCCCAGGGGGCCGGAAATACGCTCTAT. The encoded protein is CGARAQGAGNTLY. The full CDR3 is CGARAQGAGNTLYF.

As regards this clone: Each gene name is a mouse one. The read halts 1 residue ahead of the CDR3 end, with the missing end drawn from the germline J gene. This chain uses TRBV5 with TRBJ2-3; 8 bases match TRBD1. Looked up from germline, CDR1 is LGHNA and CDR2 is YNLKQL (reference sequence). This CDR3 has 15 amino acids. The junction had 3 bases not matched to a gene; V was cut back by 3 bases and J by 1 base. CDR3 DNA, as far as it was read: TGTGCCAGCAGCCAGACAGGGGCTCGTGCAGAAACGCTGTAT. The encoded protein is CASSQTGARAETLY. The CDR3 in full is CASSQTGARAETLYF.

To note about this clone: Germline and genes: mouse. The DNA ends 1 residue before the CDR3 does, and the rest of the CDR3 is filled in from the germline J gene. The rearrangement joins TRBV2 to TRBJ2-5; D possibly matches TRBD1 or TRBD2 (5 bases each). The CDR3 sequence is 13 residues long. Trimming took off 1 base at V and 6 bases at J, with 8 bases between the two ends. Per germline, CDR1 LGHNA and CDR2 YSYQKL. The CDR3 reads CASSQGGADTQYF. The sequenced CDR3 bases are TGTGCCAGCAGCCAAGGGGGCGCGGACACCCAGTAC.